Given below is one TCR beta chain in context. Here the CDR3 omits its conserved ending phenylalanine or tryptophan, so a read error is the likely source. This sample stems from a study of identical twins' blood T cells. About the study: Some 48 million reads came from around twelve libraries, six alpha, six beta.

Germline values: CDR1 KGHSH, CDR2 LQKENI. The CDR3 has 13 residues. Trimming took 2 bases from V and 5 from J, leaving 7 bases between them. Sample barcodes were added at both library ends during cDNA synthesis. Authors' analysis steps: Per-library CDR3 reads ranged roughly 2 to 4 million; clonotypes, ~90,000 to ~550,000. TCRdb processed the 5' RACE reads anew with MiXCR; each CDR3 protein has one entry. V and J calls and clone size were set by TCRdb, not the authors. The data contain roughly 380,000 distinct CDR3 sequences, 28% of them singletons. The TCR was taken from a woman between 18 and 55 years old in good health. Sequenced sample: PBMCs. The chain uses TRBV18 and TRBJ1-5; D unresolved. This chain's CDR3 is CASSPSVDQPQHL. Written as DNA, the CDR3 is TGTGCCAGCTCACCATCGGTTGATCAGCCCCAGCATCTT.